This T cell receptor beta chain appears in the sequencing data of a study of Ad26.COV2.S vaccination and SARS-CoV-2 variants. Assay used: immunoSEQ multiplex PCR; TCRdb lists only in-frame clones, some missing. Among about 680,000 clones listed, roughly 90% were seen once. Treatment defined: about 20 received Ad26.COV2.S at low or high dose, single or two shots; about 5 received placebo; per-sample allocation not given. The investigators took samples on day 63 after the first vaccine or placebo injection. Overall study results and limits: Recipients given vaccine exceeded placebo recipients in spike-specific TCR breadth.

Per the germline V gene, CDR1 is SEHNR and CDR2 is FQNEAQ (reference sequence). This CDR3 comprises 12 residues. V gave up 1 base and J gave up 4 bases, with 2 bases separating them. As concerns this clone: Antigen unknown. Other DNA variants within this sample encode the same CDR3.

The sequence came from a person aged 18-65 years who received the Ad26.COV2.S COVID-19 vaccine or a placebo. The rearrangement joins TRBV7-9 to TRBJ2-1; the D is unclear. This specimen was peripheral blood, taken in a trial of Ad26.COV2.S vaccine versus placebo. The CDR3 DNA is TGTGCCAGCAGCTTAGGTTACAATGAGCAGTTCTTC. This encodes CASSLGYNEQFF.